The next 29 T cell receptor beta chains were all read from a single sample in a study of blood T cells in healthy people across ages. With a J-beta primer mix and a sample-barcoded 5' primer, a second PCR ran about 7 to 12 cycles. TCRdb reprocessed the 5' RACE reads with MiXCR, giving one entry per CDR3 protein. The data hold about 1,500,000 distinct CDR3 sequences, with 42% observed a single time. The sample consisted of blood. Source of these receptors: a woman between 18 and 29 years old in good health.

This clonotype occurred a few times. The V gene is TRBV4-1, the J gene TRBJ2-7; the match to TRBD2 covers 11 bases. This CDR3 region has 16 residues. The V and J ends lost 2 bases and 2 bases, in that order; junction bases with no gene match: 5. Germline V gene sequence: CDR1 MGHRA, CDR2 YSYEKL. The CDR3 nucleotides read TGCGCCAGCAGCCAACTACTAGCGGGGGATGCCTACGAGCAGTACTTC. Protein product: CASSQLLAGDAYEQYF.

This clonotype was recorded a few times. The chain joins TRBV7-9 to TRBJ2-1; TRBD1 is a possible D gene (5 bases). The CDR3 is 13 amino acids. Trimming shortened V by 5 bases and J by 9 bases, and 14 bases separated the two germline ends. CDR1 is SEHNR and CDR2 is FQNEAQ in the germline V gene (reference sequence). The CDR3 DNA follows: TGTGCCAGCAGCGAGCAGGGTTCTCGTGAGCAGTTCTTC. This sequence encodes CASSEQGSREQFF.

This chain uses TRBV3-1 with TRBJ2-7; 8 positions match TRBD2. The CDR3 runs to 19 residues. Germline V lookup: CDR1 LGHDT, CDR2 YNNKEL (reference sequence). V trimming: 1 base; J trimming: 4 bases; junction bases outside the gene matches: 18. In nucleotides, the CDR3 is TGTGCCAGCAGCCAAGTGGCGACTCTGAGCGGGAGAAAACCTTACGAGCAGTACTTC. It translates to CASSQVATLSGRKPYEQYF.

The chain combines TRBV30 with TRBJ2-5, with D perhaps TRBD2 (7 bases). Per germline, CDR1 GTSNPN and CDR2 SVGIG (reference sequence). Trimming shortened V by 3 bases and J by 2 bases, and 13 bases separated the two germline ends. The CDR3 length is 14 residues. CDR3 coding DNA: TGTGCCTGGAGCGAGGGGGGGAAGCAAGAGACCCAGTACTTC. Protein product: CAWSEGGKQETQYF.

The chain uses TRBV14 and TRBJ1-2; no clear D gene. Looked up from germline, CDR1 is SGHDN and CDR2 is FVKESK. Trimming shortened V by 7 bases and J by 2 bases, and 20 bases separated the two germline ends. The CDR3 is made up of 16 amino acids. CDR3 sequence: CASTAQPQSWNYGYTF. CDR3 nucleotides: TGTGCCAGCACGGCTCAGCCCCAAAGCTGGAACTATGGCTACACCTTC.

The V gene is TRBV14, the J gene TRBJ1-1; D not resolved. Germline V gene lookup returns CDR1 SGHDN and CDR2 FVKESK. This CDR3 comprises 16 residues. Trimming shortened V by 4 bases and J by 2 bases, and 17 bases separated the two germline ends. CDR3 loop: CASSPQRGTANTEAFF. In nucleotides, the CDR3 is TGTGCCAGCAGCCCTCAAAGAGGAACAGCTAACACTGAAGCTTTCTTT.

The chain couples TRBV12-5 to TRBJ2-5; weak D call: TRBD2 (6 bases). In germline, CDR1 is LGHNT, CDR2 FRNRAP. The V end was cut by 5 bases, the J end by 4 bases, with 14 bases between. The CDR3 is 14 amino acids. The CDR3 region has the DNA TGTGCTAGTGGTCGCTCGGGAGTTGTAGAGACCCAGTACTTC. This translates into CASGRSGVVETQYF.

The CDR3 is CASSFSSQGARNQPQHF. The CDR3 nucleotides are TGTGCCAGCAGTTTCAGCTCACAGGGGGCGCGTAATCAGCCCCAGCATTTT. The chain combines TRBV12-3 or TRBV12-4 with TRBJ1-5, with 9 bases fitting TRBD1. Unmatched junction bases numbered 10, after V lost 3 bases and J lost 4 bases. CDR3 length equals 17 residues.

The rearrangement links TRBV18 to TRBJ2-1; 7 bases agree with TRBD2. The J call is in doubt because the DNA end fits TRBJ2-7 better. Germline V gene data show CDR1 as KGHSH and CDR2 as LQKENI. The CDR3 length is 17 residues. The CDR3 DNA reads TGTGCCAGCTCACTCCTGACTAGCCTAAGCTCCTACAATGAGCAGTACTTC. It specifies CASSLLTSLSSYNEQYF.

The V and J genes are TRBV12-3 or TRBV12-4 and TRBJ1-5; TRBD1 matches at 10 bases. The V gene end was trimmed by 6 bases and the J gene end by 6 bases; junction bases not matched to a gene: 8. The length of the CDR3 is 15 residues. The CDR3 sequence: CASSVETGGFQPQHF. The CDR3 DNA sequence: TGTGCCAGCAGCGTCGAGACAGGGGGCTTTCAGCCCCAGCATTTT.

The gene calls are TRBV6-2 or TRBV6-3 and TRBJ1-1, with D unclear. Germline CDR1 MNHEY, CDR2 SVGEGT. Trimming removed 7 bases from V and 12 bases from J, with 18 bases in between. The CDR3 covers 12 residues. CDR3 loop: CASMTLSRESFF. The CDR3 DNA is TGTGCCAGCATGACGCTTTCTCGGGAATCTTTCTTT.

As concerns this clonotype: A read error may explain this, as a much larger clone is one base away. The chain uses TRBV29-1 and TRBJ2-1; D gene ambiguous. Trimming took 7 bases from V and 8 from J, leaving 9 bases between them. The germline CDR1 and CDR2 sequences are SQVTM and ANQGSEA. This CDR3 spans 10 amino acids. CDR3 amino acids: CSAETHEQFF. Here the CDR3 DNA reads TGCAGCGCCGAGACGCATGAGCAGTTCTTC.

This clonotype came up a few times. The V gene is TRBV6-1, the J gene TRBJ2-7, with D possibly TRBD2 on 6 matching bases. Germline loops: CDR1 MNHNS, CDR2 SASEGT. The CDR3 consists of 14 residues. The germline V and J ends were trimmed by 8 bases and 3 bases, with 17 bases remaining between them. CDR3 protein: CASLRDSGRYEQYF. The CDR3 DNA sequence: TGTGCCAGCCTCAGGGATAGCGGTCGCTACGAGCAGTACTTC.

The V gene is TRBV2, the J gene TRBJ2-7; no firm D call. The CDR3 is made up of 15 amino acids. Trimming pared 2 bases from V and 3 bases from J, leaving 14 bases between. The germline CDR1 and CDR2 sequences are SNHLY and FYNNEI. In DNA form, the CDR3 reads TGTGCCAGCAGTGAAATGGGCCCCGTCGGCTACGAGCAGTACTTC. Translated: CASSEMGPVGYEQYF.

This clonotype turned up a few times. The rearrangement joins TRBV20-1 to TRBJ2-1; TRBD2 matches 8 bases. Germline V gives CDR1 DFQATT, CDR2 SNEGSKA (reference sequence). The V gene end was trimmed by 6 bases and the J gene end by 3 bases; junction bases not matched to a gene: 7. The length of the CDR3 is 14 residues. CDR3 nucleotides: TGCAGTGCAAAGAGCGGGAGAGTCTACAATGAGCAGTTCTTC. Translating gives CSAKSGRVYNEQFF.

The rearrangement uses TRBV4-1 and TRBJ1-2, with 7 bases matching TRBD1. J lost 4 bases, V lost 3 bases, and 5 bases had no gene match. Germline-derived CDR1 and CDR2 are MGHRA and YSYEKL. The CDR3 contains 14 residues. This CDR3 is CASSQAQGTYGYTF. CDR3 nucleotide sequence: TGCGCCAGCAGCCAGGCACAGGGGACCTATGGCTACACCTTC.

The chain combines TRBV7-3 with TRBJ2-3; 8 positions match TRBD2. The V and J ends lost 0 bases and 0 bases, in that order; junction bases with no gene match: 5. Germline V lookup: CDR1 SGHTA, CDR2 FQGTGA. The CDR3 spans 17 residues. The CDR3 nucleotides are TGTGCCAGCAGCTTAACGTTTGCGGGGGGTAGCACAGATACGCAGTATTTT. Translation: CASSLTFAGGSTDTQYF.

V is TRBV28 and J is TRBJ2-1, with TRBD2 matching 7 bases. CDR3 length: 14 residues. CDR1 is MDHEN, CDR2 SYDVKM, per germline. J was trimmed by 3 bases and V by 11 bases; bases with no gene match: 10. The CDR3 reads CAVTGGGFYNEQFF. CDR3 DNA: TGTGCCGTGACGGGCGGGGGTTTCTACAATGAGCAGTTCTTC. The full variable domain, in which reference TRBV28 and TRBJ2-1 provide the parts outside the CDR3, is DVKVTQSSRYLVKRTGEKVFLECVQDMDHENMFWYRQDPGLGLRLIYFSYDVKMKEKGDIPEGYSVSREKKERFSLILESASTNQTSMYLCAVTGGGFYNEQFFGPGTRLTVL.

This clonotype was counted a few times. This chain uses TRBV5-1 with TRBJ2-3; 9 bases fit TRBD2. This CDR3 comprises 14 residues. V shed 5 bases, J shed 6 bases, and the junction held 7 bases outside the gene matches. Germline values: CDR1 SGHRS, CDR2 YFSETQ. This CDR3 is CASRPGTSRDTQYF. The CDR3 nucleotides read TGCGCCAGCAGACCCGGGACTAGCCGTGATACGCAGTATTTT.

This chain joins TRBV24-1 and TRBJ1-1; D unresolved. V was pared by 10 bases and J by 1 base, with 9 bases between. Germline V gives CDR1 KGHDR, CDR2 SFDVKD. The CDR3 has 12 amino acids. For the CDR3, the DNA is TGTGCCACTAATGAAAAGAACACTGAAGCTTTCTTT. Protein: CATNEKNTEAFF.

V and J are TRBV5-4 and TRBJ2-2; 7 nucleotides agree with TRBD2. CDR1 and CDR2 from the germline V gene are SGHNT and YYREEE (reference sequence). V shed 4 bases, J shed 2 bases, and the junction held 5 bases outside the gene matches. The CDR3 contains 15 residues. The CDR3 nucleotides are TGTGCCAGCAGCGTAGCGGGCGCCAACACCGGGGAGCTGTTTTTT. Translated: CASSVAGANTGELFF.

J is TRBJ2-3 and V is TRBV7-9; D unclear. Trimming took 5 bases from V and 2 from J, leaving 20 bases between them. Germline values: CDR1 SEHNR, CDR2 FQNEAQ (reference sequence). There are 17 residues in the CDR3. CDR3: CASSQTLLATNTDTQYF. DNA of the CDR3: TGTGCCAGCAGCCAAACCCTACTGGCCACTAACACAGATACGCAGTATTTT.

The gene calls are TRBV20-1 and TRBJ1-5; TRBD1 is a possible D gene (6 bases). The CDR3 has 15 amino acids. Trimming took 4 bases from V and 4 from J, leaving 17 bases between them. The germline gives CDR1 DFQATT, CDR2 SNEGSKA (reference sequence). The CDR3: CSAISGGGGNQPQHF. The CDR3, as DNA: TGCAGTGCTATCAGTGGGGGGGGCGGTAATCAGCCCCAGCATTTT.

The V call is TRBV10-3, the J call TRBJ1-4; D might be TRBD1 (5 bases). The V gene lost 5 bases and the J gene lost 4 bases, with 8 bases spanning the gap. The CDR3 consists of 13 residues. CDR1 and CDR2 from the germline V gene are ENHRY and SYGVKD. The CDR3 sequence is CAISQGVNEKLFF. In nucleotides, the CDR3 is TGTGCCATCAGTCAAGGGGTTAATGAAAAACTGTTTTTT.

This clonotype turned up a few times. J is TRBJ1-5 and V is TRBV6-5, with unresolved D. This CDR3 has 13 residues. Germline-derived CDR1 and CDR2 are MNHEY and SVGAGI. The ends were cut back, 0 bases at V and 6 bases at J, with 6 bases in the middle. CDR3 region: CASSYSNGQPQHF. The CDR3 bases are TGTGCCAGCAGTTACTCCAACGGTCAGCCCCAGCATTTT.

This clonotype was detected only a few times. V and J are TRBV20-1 and TRBJ2-1; D uncertain. Deletions cut 4 bases from V and 9 bases from J, with 10 bases between. Looked up from germline, CDR1 is DFQATT and CDR2 is SNEGSKA (reference sequence). This CDR3 region has 11 residues. Here the CDR3 reads CSAIRSVEQFF. CDR3 DNA sequence: TGCAGTGCTATTCGAAGCGTTGAGCAGTTCTTC.

This clonotype is a singleton in its sample. The gene calls are TRBV7-2 and TRBJ1-3; D remains ambiguous. Germline lookup yields CDR1 SGHTA and CDR2 FQGNSA. The CDR3 consists of 14 residues. V lost 6 bases to trimming and J lost 2 bases, with 11 bases between them. For the CDR3, the DNA is TGTGCCAGCAGTCCAGACCTGGCTGGAAACACCATATATTTT. This encodes CASSPDLAGNTIYF.

This rearrangement joins TRBV6-5 to TRBJ1-1, with D maybe TRBD1 (5 bases). Between the trimmed V and J ends, which lost 5 bases and 5 bases, there was a span of 15 bases. The CDR3 covers 14 residues. CDR1 and CDR2 (germline): MNHEY, SVGAGI. Here the CDR3 reads CASSDGGEGTEAFF. The CDR3, as DNA: TGTGCCAGCAGTGATGGAGGGGAGGGAACTGAAGCTTTCTTT.

This clonotype was counted only a few times. This sequence joins TRBV12-3 or TRBV12-4 and TRBJ2-7; 8 nucleotides align to TRBD1. The CDR3 covers 14 residues. V shed 5 bases and J 6 bases; nucleotides not matched to a gene: 9. The CDR3 DNA reads as TGTGCCAGCAGTCCGGGACAGGATATTTCCGAGCAGTACTTC. It specifies CASSPGQDISEQYF.